The source of this T cell receptor (beta chain) is a study of PD-1 blockade in classical Hodgkin lymphoma. Points from the study as a whole: There remain no defined causes for the repertoire differences, which possibly reflect disease activity or prior therapy. By C4D1 there was a significant rise in CD4+ TCR diversity but not in CD8+ TCR diversity. Newly diagnosed and completely responding patients shared comparable baseline diversity.

Measured with immunoSEQ multiplex PCR; TCRdb has only the in-frame clones, and not every one. The data show approximately 84,000 clones, around 80% seen once. Germline V lookup: CDR1 GTSNPN, CDR2 SVGIG (reference sequence). J was trimmed by 6 bases and V by 6 bases; bases with no gene match: 11. This CDR3 has 15 amino acids. As for time point: cycle 4 day 1 (C4D1), after 6 weeks of nivolumab. Each patient relapsed following autologous stem cell transplantation, and prior brentuximab vedotin exposure differed. Only one count was recorded for this clone. The antigen remains unidentified. The receptor was derived from a human donor with classical Hodgkin lymphoma. The V gene is TRBV30, the J gene TRBJ2-2, with TRBD1 matching over 9 bases. Sequencing used peripheral blood mononuclear cells (PBMCs), obtained before the fourth cycle of nivolumab. The CDR3 DNA follows: TGTGCCTGTACAGGGGGCGCAAGGGCCGCCGGGGAGCTGTTTTTT. This gives the protein CACTGGARAAGELFF.